Presented here are 24 T cell receptor beta chains from one specimen sequenced in a study of radiotherapy plus CTLA-4 blockade in lung cancer. This table comes from immunoSEQ multiplex PCR, and its TCRdb copy is limited to in-frame clones, with some not included. The repertoire holds about 91,000 clones, approximately 75% seen once, with more than 13% in the top ten. Sequenced here: peripheral blood, sampled from a patient treated with radiotherapy plus ipilimumab. Receptors were obtained from a human donor with non-small cell lung cancer that progressed on radiotherapy plus ipilimumab.

This clone was found a few times. The chain is built from TRBV6-6 and TRBJ2-7; TRBD1 matches at 10 bases. The CDR3 sequence is 15 residues long. J lost 3 bases, V lost 2 bases, and 4 bases had no gene match. Germline V gives CDR1 MNHNY, CDR2 SVGAGI (reference sequence). The CDR3 nucleotides read TGTGCCAGCAGTTACAGGGACAGGGGACTCTACGAGCAGTACTTC. Its translation is CASSYRDRGLYEQYF.

This chain joins TRBV6-4 and TRBJ2-2, with D unresolved. Germline loops: CDR1 MRHNA, CDR2 SNTAGT. This CDR3 is 15 amino acids long. Deletions cut 5 bases from V and 2 bases from J, with 12 bases between. The CDR3 sequence is CASSHDGSNTGELFF. CDR3 sequence (DNA): TGTGCCAGCAGTCACGACGGCTCAAACACCGGGGAGCTGTTTTTT.

The V gene is TRBV4-2, the J gene TRBJ2-1, with TRBD2 matching 7 bases. There are 16 residues in the CDR3. Trimming removed 1 base from V and 7 bases from J; junction bases left unmatched: 10. Germline CDR1 and CDR2: LGHNA and YNFKEQ. The CDR3 region is CASSQGVGGPMNEQFF. The CDR3 DNA sequence: TGTGCCAGCAGCCAAGGGGTGGGAGGGCCGATGAATGAGCAGTTCTTC.

The chain has TRBV5-4 and TRBJ1-4; D may be TRBD1 (5 bases). CDR1 is SGHNT and CDR2 is YYREEE in the germline V gene (reference sequence). There are 16 residues in the CDR3. Trimming pared 2 bases from V and 3 bases from J, leaving 14 bases between. For the CDR3, the DNA is TGTGCCAGCAGCTTCTTGTCAGGGTCCCCTAATGAAAAACTGTTTTTT. It specifies CASSFLSGSPNEKLFF.

The rearrangement links TRBV2 to TRBJ2-1; D is uncertain. Trimming took off 2 bases at V and 14 bases at J, with 13 bases between the two ends. The length of the CDR3 is 12 residues. Germline V lookup: CDR1 SNHLY, CDR2 FYNNEI. The CDR3 DNA follows: TGTGCCAGCAGTGAAATGGGAAATCGTGAGTTCTTC. Amino acids: CASSEMGNREFF.

The V gene is TRBV5-5, the J gene TRBJ2-3, with no clear D. V shed 0 bases and J shed 2 bases, with 10 bases lying between them. Germline CDR1 reads SGHKS; CDR2 reads YYEKEE (reference sequence). The CDR3 contains 15 residues. The CDR3 sequence is CASSLEGGFTDTQYF. In DNA, the CDR3 is TGTGCCAGCAGCTTGGAAGGCGGCTTCACAGATACGCAGTATTTT.

The V and J genes are TRBV28 and TRBJ2-7, with TRBD2 matching 11 bases. Germline-derived CDR1 and CDR2 are MDHEN and SYDVKM. The CDR3 loop spans 15 amino acids. After removal of 3 bases from V and 4 bases from J, the junction contained 5 bases not matched to a gene. The CDR3 DNA reads as TGTGCCAGCAGTTTCCTGACTAGCGGGAAGTACGAGCAGTACTTC. Its protein is CASSFLTSGKYEQYF.

This clone has only one observation. This chain joins TRBV5-1 and TRBJ1-4, with 9 bases that match TRBD1. This CDR3 is built from 16 residues. The V and J ends lost 2 bases and 3 bases, in that order; junction bases with no gene match: 5. Per germline, CDR1 SGHRS and CDR2 YFSETQ. CDR3 nucleotide sequence: TGCGCCAGCAGCTTACAGGGGGCCGGGGCTAATGAAAAACTGTTTTTT. This sequence encodes CASSLQGAGANEKLFF.

The chain recombines TRBV5-8 with TRBJ2-5; tentative D call: TRBD1 (5 bases). Germline values: CDR1 SGHTS, CDR2 YDEGEE. The V end was cut by 4 bases, the J end by 4 bases, with 14 bases between. The CDR3 extends over 14 amino acids. The CDR3 is CASSQTGAGETQYF. The CDR3, as DNA: TGTGCCAGCAGCCAAACAGGAGCCGGAGAGACCCAGTACTTC.

The J gene is TRBJ1-2, the V gene TRBV9; 7 bases line up with TRBD1. The CDR3 runs to 14 residues. CDR1 and CDR2 from the germline V gene are SGDLS and YYNGEE. V was pared by 3 bases and J by 8 bases, with 10 bases of the junction left unmatched. In nucleotides, the CDR3 is TGTGCCAGCAGCGACTCGACAGGGATGCAGGGCTACACCTTC. Residues: CASSDSTGMQGYTF.

V is TRBV7-9 and J is TRBJ1-2; 7 nucleotides line up with TRBD1. The ends lost 5 bases at V and 4 bases at J; junction bases unmatched: 4. Per germline, CDR1 SEHNR and CDR2 FQNEAQ (reference sequence). The CDR3 extends over 13 amino acids. CDR3 bases: TGTGCCAGCAGCGTAGGGACAGCCTATGGCTACACCTTC. Its protein is CASSVGTAYGYTF.

The chain links TRBV9 to TRBJ2-7; 8 positions agree with TRBD1. J lost 7 bases, V lost 3 bases, and 6 bases had no gene match. Per the germline V gene, CDR1 is SGDLS and CDR2 is YYNGEE. This CDR3 region has 13 residues. The DNA for the CDR3 is TGTGCCAGCAGCGGTCAGGGGGCGGGGGAGCAGTACTTC. It translates to CASSGQGAGEQYF. Full variable domain (remainder filled in from reference TRBV9 and TRBJ2-7): DSGVTQTPKHLITATGQRVTLRCSPRSGDLSVYWYQQSLDQGLQFLIQYYNGEERAKGNILERFSAQQFPDLHSELNLSSLELGDSALYFCASSGQGAGEQYFGPGTRLTVT.

This chain joins TRBV7-2 and TRBJ2-3; no clear D. CDR1 SGHTA and CDR2 FQGNSA come from the germline V gene. This CDR3 region has 16 residues. V dropped 5 bases and J dropped 6 bases, with 21 bases sitting between them. Written as DNA, the CDR3 is TGTGCCAGCAGCCCGGGCCCCGGCGGTTACTTGGATACGCAGTATTTT. Translated: CASSPGPGGYLDTQYF.

CDR3 sequence (DNA): TGTGCCAGCAGCCCCGGGCAGGACCCCCAGTACTTC. Amino acids: CASSPGQDPQYF. This rearrangement joins TRBV7-9 to TRBJ2-5; D not certain. Looked up from germline, CDR1 is SEHNR and CDR2 is FQNEAQ (reference sequence). The CDR3 loop spans 12 amino acids. Trimming left V 5 bases short and J 9 bases short, with 13 bases between.

This clone was observed a handful of times. The chain uses TRBV5-4 and TRBJ2-7, with 9 bases lining up with TRBD2. The CDR3 totals 17 residues. V was pared by 0 bases and J by 1 base, with 8 bases of the junction left unmatched. Germline V lookup: CDR1 SGHNT, CDR2 YYREEE (reference sequence). The CDR3 nucleotides read TGTGCCAGCAGCTTGGCCGGGGTCGCGGGAGGGTCCTACGAGCAGTACTTC. Translating it yields CASSLAGVAGGSYEQYF.

The rearrangement joins TRBV15 to TRBJ1-5; D perhaps matches TRBD1 (5 bases). CDR1 and CDR2 from the germline V gene are LNHNV and YYDKDF (reference sequence). V was pared by 0 bases and J by 7 bases, with 13 bases between. The CDR3 is 15 residues long. CDR3 region: CATSRDRSSGQPQHF. The CDR3 DNA reads TGTGCCACCAGCAGAGATAGGAGTTCAGGGCAGCCCCAGCATTTT.

The chain uses TRBV4-1 and TRBJ2-3; D gene unclear. CDR3 size: 14 residues. V lost 4 bases, J lost 0 bases, and 8 bases lay in between. Germline V gives CDR1 MGHRA, CDR2 YSYEKL. DNA for the CDR3: TGCGCCAGCAGCCTCCTACTTAGCACAGATACGCAGTATTTT. Amino acids: CASSLLLSTDTQYF.

The chain carries TRBV9 and TRBJ1-1, with a possible D match to TRBD1 (5 bases). The germline gives CDR1 SGDLS, CDR2 YYNGEE. The V gene lost 3 bases and the J gene lost 0 bases, with 12 bases spanning the gap. The CDR3 totals 15 residues. Written as DNA, the CDR3 is TGTGCCAGCAGCGAACGGGACTCGATGAACACTGAAGCTTTCTTT. This gives the protein CASSERDSMNTEAFF.

In this sample, this clone turned up once. CDR3 bases: TGCGCCAGCAGCCCACAGACTAGCGGGAGGTTTGAGACCCAGTACTTC. Translating gives CASSPQTSGRFETQYF. V usage is TRBV4-1 and J usage is TRBJ2-5, with 13 positions matching TRBD2. The V gene end was trimmed by 4 bases and the J gene end by 5 bases; junction bases not matched to a gene: 7. Germline V gene lookup returns CDR1 MGHRA and CDR2 YSYEKL. This CDR3 comprises 16 residues.

The chain has TRBV28 and TRBJ1-6, with D perhaps TRBD1 (6 bases). Germline CDR1 is MDHEN and CDR2 is SYDVKM. Trimming removed 6 bases from V and 11 bases from J, with 29 bases in between. There are 18 residues in the CDR3. In nucleotides, the CDR3 is TGTGCCAGCAGCTATTCCGGGCGGGGGATAGGTGAGGGGGCACCCCTCCACTTT. Translating it yields CASSYSGRGIGEGAPLHF.

This chain uses TRBV7-9 with TRBJ2-7; TRBD2 matches 10 bases. Looked up from germline, CDR1 is SEHNR and CDR2 is FQNEAQ (reference sequence). The CDR3 consists of 14 residues. Losses at the gene ends were 3 bases for V and 7 bases for J; bases not matched to a gene: 6. The CDR3 spells CASSLRTSGHEQYF. The CDR3 nucleotides are TGTGCCAGCAGCTTGAGGACTAGCGGCCATGAGCAGTACTTC.

This clone was recorded a few times. The rearrangement joins TRBV6-5 to TRBJ2-7, with 12 bases fitting TRBD1. Germline values: CDR1 MNHEY, CDR2 SVGAGI. The trim removed 5 bases at V and 6 bases at J, leaving 8 bases unmatched. This CDR3 is 15 amino acids long. In nucleotides, the CDR3 is TGTGCCAGCAGTGCTCCGGGACAGGGGGCCCGCGAGCAGTACTTC. It translates to CASSAPGQGAREQYF.

This sequence joins TRBV7-9 and TRBJ2-2, with D possibly matching TRBD2 (5 bases). V lost 11 bases and J lost 2, with 18 bases in between. In germline, CDR1 is SEHNR, CDR2 FQNEAQ (reference sequence). There are 15 residues in the CDR3. The CDR3 DNA sequence: TGTGCCCACGATCCAGGAGGCCTCAACACCGGGGAGCTGTTTTTT. Translating it yields CAHDPGGLNTGELFF.

The chain links TRBV1 to TRBJ2-7; no DNA check was done on the table's D call, TRBD2. TRBV1 is assigned pseudogene status. This CDR3 contains 17 residues. As DNA, the CDR3 is TGCACCAGCAGCCACTCTGCCACTAGCGGGGTCCCCCTCGAGCAGTACTTC. Its translation is CTSSHSATSGVPLEQYF.